The 6 T cell receptor beta chains given below trace back to one sample, sequenced in a study of blood T cell repertoires in COVID-19. The method was immunoSEQ multiplex PCR; TCRdb's version includes in-frame clones alone and lacks a portion of them. This sample yields about 120,000 clones, of which around four fifths are seen a single time; 16% belongs to the top ten. The sample comprised peripheral blood. These receptor sequences come from a man aged 55 to 70 with active or convalescent COVID-19.

The gene calls are TRBV5-1 and TRBJ2-2; 8 bases align to TRBD1. V shed 0 bases, J shed 5 bases, and the junction held 9 bases outside the gene matches. The CDR3 runs 17 residues. The germline V gene has CDR1 SGHRS and CDR2 YFSETQ. The CDR3 DNA reads as TGCGCCAGCAGCTTGGAAGAGCCGGGACAGGTTACCGGGGAGCTGTTTTTT. It specifies CASSLEEPGQVTGELFF. The full variable domain, completed using reference TRBV5-1 and TRBJ2-2, is KAGVTQTPRYLIKTRGQQVTLSCSPISGHRSVSWYQQTPGQGLQFLFEYFSETQRNKGNFPGRFSGRQFSNSRSEMNVSTLELGDSALYLCASSLEEPGQVTGELFFGEGSRLTVL.

By share, this clone counts as large. The chain is built from TRBV2 and TRBJ1-3, with 11 positions matching TRBD1. Germline trimming cut 6 bases from V and 6 bases from J; bases unmatched to any gene: 7. CDR3 size: 15 residues. From germline, CDR1 is SNHLY and CDR2 FYNNEI. The CDR3 spells CASRPGTGGENTIYF. The CDR3 bases are TGTGCCAGCAGACCCGGGACAGGGGGGGAAAACACCATATATTTT.

The gene calls are TRBV20-1 and TRBJ1-1, with 7 nucleotides matching TRBD1. In germline, CDR1 is DFQATT, CDR2 SNEGSKA (reference sequence). V lost 2 bases to trimming and J lost 13 bases; unmatched junction nucleotides: 7. CDR3 length equals 11 residues. CDR3 in amino acids: CSARRDREVFF. CDR3 nucleotides: TGCAGTGCTAGACGAGACAGGGAGGTTTTCTTT.

CDR3 in DNA: TGTGCCAGCAGCCAAGGCGGCGGGGATGAGGATACGCAGTATTTT. Its protein product is CASSQGGGDEDTQYF. The chain links TRBV3-1 (or the pseudogene TRBV3-2) to TRBJ2-3; the D gene is possibly TRBD2 (6 bases). This CDR3 region has 15 residues. Germline V lookup: CDR1 LGHDT, CDR2 YNNKEL (reference sequence). V dropped 1 base and J dropped 6 bases, with 14 bases sitting between them.

V usage is TRBV2 and J usage is TRBJ2-3, with 15 positions matching TRBD2. CDR3 length: 19 residues. V was clipped by 2 bases and J by 3 bases; unmatched bases: 9. Germline V gene data show CDR1 as SNHLY and CDR2 as FYNNEI. CDR3 amino acids: CASSESGRTSGRATDTQYF. The CDR3 nucleotides read TGTGCCAGCAGTGAATCCGGCCGGACTAGCGGGAGGGCAACAGATACGCAGTATTTT. The whole variable domain, remainder taken from reference TRBV2 and TRBJ2-3, is EPEVTQTPSHQVTQMGQEVILRCVPISNHLYFYWYRQILGQKVEFLVSFYNNEISEKSEIFDDQFSVERPDGSNFTLKIRSTKLEDSAMYFCASSESGRTSGRATDTQYFGPGTRLTVL.

This clone was seen a few times. This specimen includes other DNA sequences encoding the same CDR3. The rearrangement uses TRBV7-3 and TRBJ2-3, with 14 bases aligning to TRBD2. Germline V gene data show CDR1 as SGHTA and CDR2 as FQGTGA. The CDR3 has 15 amino acids. With V trimmed by 5 bases and J by 4 bases, 2 bases remained unmatched. CDR3 sequence: CASSRLAGGADTQYF. For the CDR3, the DNA is TGTGCCAGCAGCCGACTAGCGGGAGGGGCAGATACGCAGTATTTT.